This T cell receptor beta chain was recovered during a study of shared clonotypes between healthy human individuals. Study-level information: The study used three CD4 naive, three CD4 memory, two CD8 naive and one CD8 memory plate per donor.

Researchers ran the assay at a deep level. When replicate PCRs were run on sorted subsets, they used 150 to 250 ng DNA, about 30,000 T cell genomes. Data came from immunoSEQ multiplex PCR; TCRdb stores just in-frame clones and leaves some out. In the table there are over a million clones, around 95% of which are singletons. Germline CDR1 reads MRHNA; CDR2 reads SNTAGT. CDR3 size: 14 residues. V lost 6 bases, J lost 3 bases, and 15 bases lay in between. This receptor was identified in a young man in good health. The chain couples TRBV6-4 to TRBJ2-7; a weak D match, TRBD2 (5 bases). Sequenced sample: naive CD4+ T cells sorted from blood. Subset denoted: CD45RA+ positively selected. The CDR3 sequence is CASRKRLGDYEQYF. The CDR3 DNA reads TGTGCCAGCAGGAAGCGGCTAGGCGACTACGAGCAGTACTTC.